This T cell receptor (beta chain) comes out of a study of cytomegalovirus exposure and HLA in healthy donors. The protocol was immunoSEQ multiplex PCR, while the TCRdb copy is restricted to in-frame clones and leaves out a portion. The table lists about 240,000 clones, about 86% of them singletons. Notes on the study in general: The listing of 160 or so TCR beta chains classed them as cytomegalovirus-associated. Rarity characterized most TCR sequences, yet some public TCRs appeared in many donors.

For this clone: The antigen is not known.

What was sequenced was PBMCs. The TCR originated in a woman in her 30s in good health and CMV-seropositive.

In DNA, the CDR3 is TGTGCCAGCAGCGGGCAGACAGGTCTCCTCCTATATGGCTACACCTTC. Its translation: CASSGQTGLLLYGYTF. The chain uses TRBV9 and TRBJ1-2, with a possible D match to TRBD1 (6 bases). The CDR3 is made up of 16 amino acids. The V end lost 3 bases, the J end lost 5 bases, and 20 bases lay between the germline ends. CDR1 is SGDLS and CDR2 is YYNGEE in the germline V gene.